The following is a T cell receptor (beta chain) sequence with its context. Its specific antigen is unknown. Base qualities were left out, and no much larger clone turns up one base away. This sample was taken from a study of blood T cell repertoires in COVID-19 (dated by TCRdb to the early 2020s). Context from the whole study: Samples covering the acute and convalescent phases of COVID-19 were provided by collaborators in the United States, Italy and Spain. The material from the prospective study consisted of cDNA or gDNA derived from T cells, B-cell-depleted T cells, or PBMCs. Subjects who had been exposed to COVID-19, were actively infected with it, or had recovered from it provided the deeply sampled blood TCRbeta repertoires that made up the dataset. The repertoires were made available in a free public database intended to serve as a resource for research on the immune response to SARS-CoV-2. Samples came from the ongoing ImmuneRACE study (first 160 participants) plus 1,254 subjects from 6 global collaborators. Nearly every sample came with metadata listing a de-identified subject ID, COVID-19 status, age in years and sex. Where available, HLA class I and class II types were taken from metadata supplied by the sample provider and were not determined by assay-based typing. Broad study findings and their caveats: How much clinical and demographic metadata was included differed by source and by participant, and the metadata was provided uncurated.

Enrolling through a virtual design, the prospective study's participants ranged in age from roughly 18 to 95 years and lived across 24 United States geographic areas. Cohort assignment in the prospective study relied on participant-reported clinical history from a screening survey and a study questionnaire. ImmuneRACE Cohort 3 recovered participants were defined by two consecutive negative NP/OP PCR tests, healthcare professional clearance, or symptom resolution. In the prospective study, mobile phlebotomists collected whole blood, serum and a nasopharyngeal or oropharyngeal swab from each participant. Participants in the prospective study had the option to provide additional blood draws and questionnaires over an approximately 2-month period. Prospective study blood samples were shipped either frozen or at room temperature before DNA extraction. The CDR3 sequence holds 16 residues, the cysteine and phenylalanine included. Only CDR3 DNA remains: 48 bases, in frame from the first base. The germline V gene (reference sequence) gives CDR1 as LNHNV and CDR2 as YYDKDF. Unmatched junction bases come to 6, with V trimmed by 2 bases and J by 0 bases.

TCRbeta CDR3 regions were amplified from genomic DNA using the immunoSEQ Assay, a bias-controlled multiplex PCR. The authors processed their data as follows. The number of nucleated cells in each sample was estimated by amplification of reference gene primers within the assay. To quantify the absolute abundance of each unique TCRbeta CDR3 rearrangement, sequence reads were collapsed and filtered. For each sample, productive Simpson clonality was calculated as the square root of Simpson's diversity index over productive rearrangements. Drawn from immuneACCESS, this table holds only the in-frame rearrangements with V and J called that TCRdb kept. Clones are partly lost; checked studies trace under half to an unresolved V gene and leave the rest unexplained. The V and J calls and the clone size are those of that table, but D and trimming were determined from the DNA. Recorded for this sample are about 180,000 clones; 70% to 85% of them occurred a single time. Jointly, the top ten make up 12% to 15% of the sample.

Input material: PBMCs or T cells enriched from blood (not recorded which). The chain is made from TRBV15 and TRBJ1-1; the central 7 bases match TRBD1. The TCR originated in a man in his fifties who had recovered from COVID-19. The DNA sequence is as follows: TGTGCCACCAGCAGACGATCGGACAGGTTGAACACTGAAGCTTTCTTT. Protein translation: CATSRRSDRLNTEAFF.